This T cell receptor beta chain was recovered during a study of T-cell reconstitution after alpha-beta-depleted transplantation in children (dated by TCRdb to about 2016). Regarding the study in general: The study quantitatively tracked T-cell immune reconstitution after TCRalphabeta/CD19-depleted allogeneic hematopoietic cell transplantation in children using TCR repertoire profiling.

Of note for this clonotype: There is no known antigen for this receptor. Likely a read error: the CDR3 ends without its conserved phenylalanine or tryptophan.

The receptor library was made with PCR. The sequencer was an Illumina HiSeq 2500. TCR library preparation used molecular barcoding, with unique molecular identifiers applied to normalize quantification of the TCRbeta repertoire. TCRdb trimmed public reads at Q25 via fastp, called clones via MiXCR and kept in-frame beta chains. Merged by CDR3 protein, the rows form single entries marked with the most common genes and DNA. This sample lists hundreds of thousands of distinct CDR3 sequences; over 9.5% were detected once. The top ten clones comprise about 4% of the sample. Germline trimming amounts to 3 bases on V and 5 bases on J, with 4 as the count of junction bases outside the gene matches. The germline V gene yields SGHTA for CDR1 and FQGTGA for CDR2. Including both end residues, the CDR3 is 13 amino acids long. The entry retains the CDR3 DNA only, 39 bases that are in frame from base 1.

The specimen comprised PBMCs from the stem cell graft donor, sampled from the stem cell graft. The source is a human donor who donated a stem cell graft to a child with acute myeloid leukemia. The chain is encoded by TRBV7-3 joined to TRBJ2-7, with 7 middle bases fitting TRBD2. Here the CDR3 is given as CASSFQGGNEQYY. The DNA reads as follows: TGTGCCAGCAGCTTCCAGGGAGGGAACGAGCAGTACTAC.